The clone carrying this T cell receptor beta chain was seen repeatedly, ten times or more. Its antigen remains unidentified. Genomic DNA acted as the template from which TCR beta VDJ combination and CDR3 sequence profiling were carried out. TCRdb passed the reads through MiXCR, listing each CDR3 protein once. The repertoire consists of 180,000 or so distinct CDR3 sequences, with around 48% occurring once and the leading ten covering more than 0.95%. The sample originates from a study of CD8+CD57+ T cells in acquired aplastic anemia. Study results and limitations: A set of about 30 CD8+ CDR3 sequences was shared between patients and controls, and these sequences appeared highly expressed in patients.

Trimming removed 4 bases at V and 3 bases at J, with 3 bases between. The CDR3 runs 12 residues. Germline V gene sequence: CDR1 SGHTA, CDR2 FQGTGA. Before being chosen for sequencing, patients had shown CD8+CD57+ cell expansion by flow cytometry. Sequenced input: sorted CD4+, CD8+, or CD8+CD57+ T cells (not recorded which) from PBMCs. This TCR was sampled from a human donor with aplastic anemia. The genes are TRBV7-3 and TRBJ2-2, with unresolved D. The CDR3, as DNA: TGTGCCAGCAGCTCGGACACCGGGGAGCTGTTTTTT. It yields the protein CASSSDTGELFF.